The next 11 T cell receptor beta chains were all read from a single sample in a study of immune evolution from preneoplasia to lung adenocarcinoma (dated by TCRdb to the early 2020s). Libraries were made using the immunoSEQ multiplex PCR assay. Not all clones reach the TCRdb copy of this immuneACCESS table, which keeps in-frame sequences only. Checked studies attribute under half of the gap to unresolved V genes and leave the rest unexplained. The sample yields 11,000 to 15,000 clones; around 86% were counted once. Of the sample, around 3% is held by the ten largest clones. The source material was FFPE lung adenocarcinoma in situ tissue. The intended sense of this specimen's cell subset or site label: preinvasive adenocarcinoma in situ (AIS). The receptors were gathered from a donor at least 70 years old with lung adenocarcinoma.

This clone was found once. The chain couples TRBV7-8 to TRBJ1-5, with 8 nucleotides matching TRBD1. After removal of 6 bases from V and 0 bases from J, the junction contained 4 bases not matched to a gene. Germline lookup yields CDR1 SGHVS and CDR2 FQNEAQ. CDR3 size: 15 residues. The CDR3 DNA sequence: TGTGCCAGCAGTACCGACAGGGGTAGCAATCAGCCCCAGCATTTT. It is translated as CASSTDRGSNQPQHF.

V usage is TRBV2 and J usage is TRBJ1-4; no definite D call. This CDR3 region has 14 residues. CDR1 is SNHLY and CDR2 is FYNNEI in the germline V gene. V gave up 6 bases and J gave up 6 bases, with 14 bases separating them. The CDR3 here is CASREREGDEKLFF. CDR3 sequence (DNA): TGTGCCAGCAGGGAGAGGGAGGGAGATGAAAAACTGTTTTTT. The whole variable domain, remainder taken from reference TRBV2 and TRBJ1-4, is EPEVTQTPSHQVTQMGQEVILRCVPISNHLYFYWYRQILGQKVEFLVSFYNNEISEKSEIFDDQFSVERPDGSNFTLKIRSTKLEDSAMYFCASREREGDEKLFFGSGTQLSVL.

This CDR3 is CASRFRGRGANVLTF. The CDR3 DNA reads as TGTGCCAGCAGATTCAGGGGGCGTGGGGCCAACGTCCTGACTTTC. V and J are TRBV6-6 and TRBJ2-6; 8 bases are a match to TRBD1. Trimming removed 6 bases from V and 3 bases from J; junction bases left unmatched: 4. Germline CDR1 and CDR2: MNHNY and SVGAGI (reference sequence). The CDR3 consists of 15 residues.

The count of this clone is one. The rearrangement uses TRBV5-6 and TRBJ2-7; D might be TRBD1 (7 bases). The germline gives CDR1 SGHDT, CDR2 YYEEEE. The V end lost 4 bases, the J end lost 0 bases, and 14 bases lay between the germline ends. The CDR3 loop spans 15 amino acids. CDR3 sequence: CASSPGGTYSYEQYF. The CDR3 DNA sequence: TGTGCCAGCAGCCCAGGGGGGACTTACTCCTACGAGCAGTACTTC.

This rearrangement joins TRBV7-9 to TRBJ2-1; TRBD2 is a possible D gene (6 bases). Germline CDR1 is SEHNR and CDR2 is FQNEAQ (reference sequence). The CDR3 covers 16 residues. V gave up 5 bases and J gave up 0 bases, with 14 bases separating them. CDR3 DNA sequence: TGTGCCAGCAGCGACATTGGCGGGGCCTCCTACAATGAGCAGTTCTTC. Protein sequence: CASSDIGGASYNEQFF.

Of note for this clone: The junction differs from germline at one of its ends, possibly a read error. The CDR3 coding sequence is TGTGCCAGCACCCCTGGCGGGACACAGCCCGACACTCGGATTTTT. It yields the protein CASTPGGTQPDTRIF. The rearrangement links TRBV28 to TRBJ1-1, with a tentative D call TRBD1 (6 bases). Germline CDR1 reads MDHEN; CDR2 reads SYDVKM. The CDR3 extends over 15 amino acids. Combining the CDR3 with reference TRBV28 and TRBJ1-1 gives the whole variable domain DVKVTQSSRYLVKRTGEKVFLECVQDMDHENMFWYRQDPGLGLRLIYFSYDVKMKEKGDIPEGYSVSREKKERFSLILESASTNQTSMYLCASTPGGTQPDTRIFGQGTRLTVV.

This chain uses TRBV13 with TRBJ2-5; D gene uncertain. CDR1 is PRHDT and CDR2 is FYEKMQ in the germline V gene (reference sequence). The CDR3 extends over 12 amino acids. Trimming left V 5 bases short and J 5 bases short, with 9 bases between. CDR3 protein: CASSLWLETQYF. The CDR3 DNA reads as TGTGCCAGCAGCCTCTGGCTGGAGACCCAGTACTTC.

There are a few counts of this clone. V is TRBV28 and J is TRBJ2-7, with D perhaps given as TRBD1 or TRBD2 (5 bases each). V lost 1 base, J lost 0 bases, and 10 bases lay in between. Germline V gene data show CDR1 as MDHEN and CDR2 as SYDVKM. This CDR3 contains 15 residues. CDR3 amino acids: CASSLYKGPSYEQYF. Here the CDR3 DNA reads TGTGCCAGCAGTTTATATAAGGGACCCTCCTACGAGCAGTACTTC.

This clone was detected only once. The chain has TRBV19 and TRBJ1-1; D may be TRBD1 (5 bases). V lost 7 bases and J 4 bases, leaving 10 bases between the germline ends. Germline V gene data show CDR1 as LNHDA and CDR2 as SQIVND (reference sequence). This CDR3 is 12 amino acids long. The CDR3 loop reads CASMGVGTEAFF. The CDR3 DNA reads as TGTGCCAGTATGGGGGTGGGCACTGAAGCTTTCTTT.

This chain joins TRBV19 and TRBJ1-2, with D perhaps matching TRBD1 (6 bases). The CDR3 loop spans 16 amino acids. Germline CDR1 is LNHDA and CDR2 is SQIVND (reference sequence). The germline V and J ends were trimmed by 3 bases and 3 bases, with 17 bases remaining between them. CDR3 nucleotides: TGTGCCAGTAGTATGAGGGGGACGGGAGACGACTATGGCTACACCTTC. As protein: CASSMRGTGDDYGYTF.

The chain recombines TRBV5-4 with TRBJ2-7, with TRBD1 matching 9 bases. This CDR3 spans 14 amino acids. Germline-derived CDR1 and CDR2 are SGHNT and YYREEE (reference sequence). J was trimmed by 6 bases and V by 3 bases; bases with no gene match: 7. The CDR3: CASSSDRGAVEQYF. As DNA, the CDR3 is TGTGCCAGCAGCTCGGACAGGGGTGCCGTCGAGCAGTACTTC.